One sample yielded the 11 T cell receptor beta chains listed below, sequenced in a study of blood T cell repertoires in COVID-19. This table comes from immunoSEQ multiplex PCR, and its TCRdb copy is limited to in-frame clones, with some not included. The sample holds under 200,000 clones; almost 85% are singletons and the top ten take roughly an eighth. The sequenced material came from peripheral blood. The receptors here all came from a man between 18 and 35 years old with active or convalescent COVID-19.

The chain joins TRBV11-2 to TRBJ1-2, with 7 nucleotides matching TRBD1. J was trimmed by 0 bases and V by 4 bases; bases with no gene match: 5. CDR1 and CDR2 (germline): SGHAT, FQNNGV. The CDR3 spans 15 residues. CDR3: CASSSRTGANYGYTF. In DNA, the CDR3 is TGTGCCAGCAGCTCCCGGACAGGAGCTAACTATGGCTACACCTTC.

The chain combines TRBV28 with TRBJ2-1, with 9 bases fitting TRBD2. This CDR3 comprises 16 residues. Germline CDR1 and CDR2: MDHEN and SYDVKM. V was clipped by 5 bases and J by 4 bases; unmatched bases: 9. The DNA for the CDR3 is TGTGCCAGCAGTCCTCACCCTAGCGGGACTTACAATGAGCAGTTCTTC. Residues: CASSPHPSGTYNEQFF.

Only one count was recorded for this clone. V gene TRBV25-1 combines with J gene TRBJ2-7, with D unclear. Trimming cost V 2 bases and J 7 bases, with 12 bases left between them. The CDR3 sequence is 13 residues long. Germline V gene sequence: CDR1 MGHDK, CDR2 SYGVNS. The CDR3 protein is CASSERSNGEQYF. CDR3 nucleotides: TGTGCCAGCAGTGAAAGGTCGAACGGGGAGCAGTACTTC.

This chain uses TRBV5-1 with TRBJ2-3; 11 nucleotides align to TRBD2. V lost 0 bases, J lost 6 bases, and 3 bases stayed unmatched. This CDR3 spans 15 amino acids. From germline, CDR1 is SGHRS and CDR2 YFSETQ. The CDR3 is CASSLGLAGLDTQYF. The CDR3 DNA follows: TGCGCCAGCAGCTTGGGACTAGCGGGGCTCGATACGCAGTATTTT.

V usage is TRBV19 and J usage is TRBJ1-4; maybe TRBD1 (6 bases). CDR3 length equals 14 residues. The germline CDR1 and CDR2 sequences are LNHDA and SQIVND (reference sequence). The V end lost 5 bases, the J end lost 8 bases, and 15 bases lay between the germline ends. Here the CDR3 reads CASSPQGLEEKLFF. DNA for the CDR3: TGTGCCAGTAGTCCCCAGGGGCTCGAGGAAAAACTGTTTTTT.

The table lists this clone with many counts. The chain is built from TRBV2 and TRBJ1-5; D is uncertain. CDR1 is SNHLY, CDR2 FYNNEI, per germline. V dropped 7 bases and J dropped 3 bases, with 13 bases sitting between them. The CDR3 runs to 14 residues. Here the CDR3 DNA reads TGTGCCAGCACGGGTAGCAGCTTCAATCAGCCCCAGCATTTT. Translation: CASTGSSFNQPQHF.

This chain joins TRBV21-1 and TRBJ2-7; the D call TRBD1 from the table was never checked on the DNA. TRBV21-1 corresponds to a pseudogene. The CDR3 totals 16 residues. The CDR3 DNA sequence: TGTGCCAGCAGCAGCACTCGAGGACAGGGCAATTACGAGCAGTACTTC. This codes for CASSSTRGQGNYEQYF.

The chain links TRBV7-9 to TRBJ2-7; 7 nucleotides match TRBD1. The CDR3 covers 12 residues. The V gene's germline CDR1 is SEHNR and CDR2 FQNEAQ (reference sequence). Trimming cost V 6 bases and J 6 bases; bases outside gene matches: 5. The CDR3, as DNA: TGTGCCAGCAGTCAACAGGGGTTCGAGCAGTACTTC. This sequence encodes CASSQQGFEQYF.

The V gene is TRBV6-2 or TRBV6-3, the J gene TRBJ2-7; 10 bases align to TRBD2. Germline V gene sequence: CDR1 MNHEY, CDR2 SVGEGT. The CDR3 is 17 amino acids. The junction had 10 bases not matched to a gene; V was cut back by 5 bases and J by 0 bases. Here the CDR3 reads CASSPPGTSASSYEQYF. The DNA of the CDR3 is TGTGCCAGCAGTCCGCCCGGGACTAGCGCGAGCTCCTACGAGCAGTACTTC.

The chain links TRBV5-8 to TRBJ1-1; D is possibly TRBD1 (5 bases). Germline V lookup: CDR1 SGHTS, CDR2 YDEGEE. The CDR3 contains 16 residues. V was pared by 1 base and J by 1 base, with 14 bases between. The CDR3 region is CASSLRAGSPNTEAFF. CDR3 bases: TGTGCCAGCAGCTTGAGGGCAGGGTCCCCGAACACTGAAGCTTTCTTT.

This clone was detected once. The rearrangement links TRBV5-1 to TRBJ2-7; D is perhaps TRBD1 (6 bases). The CDR3 runs 15 residues. Between the trimmed V and J ends, which lost 0 bases and 0 bases, there was a span of 10 bases. The germline V gene has CDR1 SGHRS and CDR2 YFSETQ. CDR3 residues: CASSLERTDSYEQYF. The CDR3 DNA reads as TGCGCCAGCAGCTTGGAACGGACAGACTCCTACGAGCAGTACTTC.